Sequencing of this T cell receptor (beta chain) was carried out in a study of response to subunit inactivated influenza vaccine. General observations from the study: Each seasonal flu vaccination may recruit only limited new T cells, authors suggested.

V was clipped by 1 base and J by 6 bases, with 10 bases between them. The CDR3 has 13 residues. Germline V lookup: CDR1 SGHVS, CDR2 FQNEAQ. About this clonotype: Its antigen is unidentified.

TCRdb reprocessed the RT-PCR reads via MiXCR and lists one record per CDR3 protein. This sample has over 400,000 distinct CDR3 sequences, with 10% to 15% found just once. The sequence derives from a man aged 45 to 65 who received an inactivated influenza vaccine. The J gene is TRBJ2-7, the V gene TRBV7-8; D unresolved. The sequenced sample was PBMCs from blood, obtained around seven weeks after vaccination. The CDR3 reads CASSLGPSTEQYF. CDR3 DNA: TGTGCCAGCAGCTTAGGTCCCAGCACCGAGCAGTACTTC. Combining the CDR3 with reference TRBV7-8 and TRBJ2-7 gives the whole variable domain GAGVSQSPRYKVAKRGQDVALRCDPISGHVSLFWYQQALGQGPEFLTYFQNEAQLDKSGLPSDRFFAERPEGSVSTLKIQRTQQEDSAVYLCASSLGPSTEQYFGPGTRLTVT.